The 31 T cell receptor beta chains given below trace back to one sample, sequenced in a study of cytomegalovirus exposure and HLA in healthy donors. Vbeta (60) and Jbeta (13) primers were used in the PCR. The data were produced by immunoSEQ multiplex PCR, yet TCRdb's version contains in-frame clones alone and is incomplete. The top ten clones hold around 4.9% of a sample with around 110,000 clones, over 60% of them seen once. Sequencing was done on a sample of PBMCs. The receptor source for this set is a young man in good health and CMV-seropositive.

The rearrangement links TRBV5-4 to TRBJ1-6; D is undetermined. V shed 1 base and J shed 11 bases, with 13 bases lying between them. This CDR3 has 14 residues. Germline CDR1 is SGHNT and CDR2 is YYREEE (reference sequence). The CDR3 DNA sequence: TGTGCCAGCAGCTTGCAAGGGAGCGGCACACCCCTCCACTTT. Protein sequence: CASSLQGSGTPLHF.

Here the CDR3 reads CASSSPLAGGPNEQFF. The CDR3 DNA is TGTGCCAGCAGCTCACCACTAGCGGGGGGGCCCAATGAGCAGTTCTTC. This chain uses TRBV5-4 with TRBJ2-1; 13 nucleotides agree with TRBD2. The CDR3 has 16 residues. Germline V gene lookup returns CDR1 SGHNT and CDR2 YYREEE (reference sequence). The V and J ends lost 3 bases and 6 bases, in that order; junction bases with no gene match: 6.

V and J are TRBV6-5 and TRBJ1-5; D perhaps matches TRBD1 (6 bases). Germline CDR1 and CDR2: MNHEY and SVGAGI. The V gene lost 6 bases and the J gene lost 6 bases, with 18 bases spanning the gap. The CDR3 has 15 amino acids. CDR3 coding DNA: TGTGCCAGCAGCCGGAACAGGGAGTCGCGTCAGCCCCAGCATTTT. It yields the protein CASSRNRESRQPQHF.

This clone was seen a handful of times. The CDR3 sequence: CAITATEYNSPLHF. As DNA, the CDR3 is TGTGCCATCACGGCGACAGAATATAATTCACCCCTCCACTTT. J is TRBJ1-6 and V is TRBV6-6, with D maybe TRBD1 (5 bases). Germline-derived CDR1 and CDR2 are MNHNY and SVGAGI (reference sequence). The CDR3 is made up of 14 amino acids. V was pared by 10 bases and J by 4 bases, with 14 bases between.

V gene TRBV6-1 combines with J gene TRBJ2-7; D possibly corresponds to TRBD1 (6 bases). CDR1 MNHNS and CDR2 SASEGT come from the germline V gene. V shed 1 base and J shed 0 bases, with 13 bases lying between them. The CDR3 spans 16 residues. The CDR3 nucleotides are TGTGCCAGCAGTGAAGGCCCGGCAGGGGACTCCTACGAGCAGTACTTC. Encoded protein: CASSEGPAGDSYEQYF.

About this clone itself: Relative to the germline gene, one junction end is altered; a read error may explain this. This chain joins TRBV13 and TRBJ1-2; 7 bases match TRBD1. Germline V gene lookup returns CDR1 PRHDT and CDR2 FYEKMQ (reference sequence). The length of the CDR3 is 14 residues. CDR3 region: CASSIGQVDYGYPF. Written as DNA, the CDR3 is TGTGCCAGCAGTATAGGACAGGTGGACTATGGCTACCCCTTC. The variable domain in full, with the rest retrieved from reference TRBV13 and TRBJ1-2, is AAGVIQSPRHLIKEKRETATLKCYPIPRHDTVYWYQQGPGQDPQFLISFYEKMQSDKGSIPDRFSAQQFSDYHSELNMSSLELGDSALYFCASSIGQVDYGYPFGSGTRLTVV.

This clone has more than one count but fewer than ten. This chain joins TRBV4-3 and TRBJ2-5, with 7 bases that match TRBD2. The CDR3 consists of 21 residues. Unmatched junction bases numbered 19, after V lost 0 bases and J lost 0 bases. Germline V gene sequence: CDR1 LGHNA, CDR2 YSLEER. Written as DNA, the CDR3 is TGCGCCAGCAGCCAAGAGGGGGGGTTTCGGAGTCGGAGCCATAACCAAGAGACCCAGTACTTC. Translating gives CASSQEGGFRSRSHNQETQYF.

This chain joins TRBV19 and TRBJ2-7, with D possibly matching TRBD2 (7 bases). The CDR3 contains 12 residues. Trimming removed 6 bases from V and 2 bases from J, with 8 bases in between. Germline V gene lookup returns CDR1 LNHDA and CDR2 SQIVND (reference sequence). CDR3 sequence (DNA): TGTGCCAGTAGGCGGGGGCCCTACGAGCAGTACTTC. Protein product: CASRRGPYEQYF.

The chain is built from TRBV2 and TRBJ2-1; D may be TRBD2 (7 bases). Between the trimmed V and J ends, which lost 3 bases and 6 bases, there was a span of 15 bases. CDR1 SNHLY and CDR2 FYNNEI come from the germline V gene. The length of the CDR3 is 15 residues. CDR3: CASSDRTGRGNEQFF. In nucleotides, the CDR3 is TGTGCCAGCAGTGACCGAACAGGGAGGGGCAATGAGCAGTTCTTC.

This clone was seen just once. The CDR3, as DNA: TGTGCCAGCAGCCCCCGCGGCTCCGGGACTGGCTCCTACGAGCAGTACTTC. Translation: CASSPRGSGTGSYEQYF. The chain links TRBV7-9 to TRBJ2-7, with a weak D call TRBD2 (6 bases). Germline V gene lookup returns CDR1 SEHNR and CDR2 FQNEAQ (reference sequence). The germline V and J ends were trimmed by 5 bases and 0 bases, with 20 bases remaining between them. The CDR3 covers 17 residues. Complete variable domain (other parts from reference TRBV7-9 and TRBJ2-7): DTGVSQNPRHKITKRGQNVTFRCDPISEHNRLYWYRQTLGQGPEFLTYFQNEAQLEKSRLLSDRFSAERPKGSFSTLEIQRTEQGDSAMYLCASSPRGSGTGSYEQYFGPGTRLTVT.

The chain combines TRBV7-9 with TRBJ2-7; 9 bases match TRBD2. This CDR3 contains 15 residues. In germline, CDR1 is SEHNR, CDR2 FQNEAQ (reference sequence). The junction had 4 bases not matched to a gene; V was cut back by 1 base and J by 3 bases. The CDR3 reads CASSLEAGGGYEQYF. CDR3 sequence (DNA): TGTGCCAGCAGCTTAGAGGCGGGGGGGGGCTACGAGCAGTACTTC. The full variable domain, rest sourced from reference TRBV7-9 and TRBJ2-7, is DTGVSQNPRHKITKRGQNVTFRCDPISEHNRLYWYRQTLGQGPEFLTYFQNEAQLEKSRLLSDRFSAERPKGSFSTLEIQRTEQGDSAMYLCASSLEAGGGYEQYFGPGTRLTVT.

The rearrangement joins TRBV5-4 to TRBJ2-1; weak D call: TRBD2 (6 bases). V lost 3 bases, J lost 2 bases, and 15 bases lay in between. Germline V gene data show CDR1 as SGHNT and CDR2 as YYREEE (reference sequence). The CDR3 runs to 16 residues. CDR3 region: CASSSAGTSPYNEQFF. Written as DNA, the CDR3 is TGTGCCAGCAGCTCCGCCGGGACTTCCCCCTACAATGAGCAGTTCTTC.

This rearrangement joins TRBV5-4 to TRBJ1-4; 10 nucleotides agree with TRBD1. This CDR3 is built from 16 residues. The junction had 10 bases not matched to a gene; V was cut back by 4 bases and J by 7 bases. Germline assignment: CDR1 SGHNT and CDR2 YYREEE (reference sequence). The CDR3 nucleotides read TGTGCCAGCAGCCCGGGTGGGGACAGGGGTGTTGAAAAACTGTTTTTT. Its protein product is CASSPGGDRGVEKLFF.

The CDR3 nucleotides are TGTGCCAGCAGCCATCGGACAGGGCTGATCGGCTACACCTTC. Translating gives CASSHRTGLIGYTF. This chain joins TRBV14 and TRBJ1-2, with 8 nucleotides matching TRBD1. Trimming cost V 3 bases and J 8 bases; bases outside gene matches: 8. The CDR3 covers 14 residues. Germline V gene sequence: CDR1 SGHDN, CDR2 FVKESK.

This clone was seen only a few times. The rearrangement uses TRBV30 and TRBJ2-2; TRBD2 aligns across 7 bases. CDR3 length: 13 amino acids. Trimming took 5 bases from V and 5 from J; bases not matched to a gene: 5. Germline CDR1 reads GTSNPN; CDR2 reads SVGIG (reference sequence). DNA for the CDR3: TGTGCCTGGTCGCGGGAGTGGACCGGGGAGCTGTTTTTT. Translated: CAWSREWTGELFF.

In this sample, this clone turned up a few times. This sequence joins TRBV5-1 and TRBJ1-2; 7 nucleotides agree with TRBD1. With 3 bases clipped from V and 7 bases from J, the junction kept 6 bases outside the gene matches. Germline assignment: CDR1 SGHRS and CDR2 YFSETQ. There are 13 residues in the CDR3. CDR3 nucleotide sequence: TGCGCCAGCAGCTGGACCGGGGACAGTGGCTACACCTTC. Translation: CASSWTGDSGYTF.

V usage is TRBV14 and J usage is TRBJ1-6; 7 bases fit TRBD1. V lost 4 bases to trimming and J lost 5 bases; unmatched junction nucleotides: 5. Per germline, CDR1 SGHDN and CDR2 FVKESK. The CDR3 covers 15 residues. The CDR3 coding sequence is TGTGCCAGCAGCCTGGGACAGCTAAATAATTCACCCCTCCACTTT. Translated, it gives CASSLGQLNNSPLHF. The entire variable domain, with the rest obtained from reference TRBV14 and TRBJ1-6, is as follows: EAGVTQFPSHSVIEKGQTVTLRCDPISGHDNLYWYRRVMGKEIKFLLHFVKESKQDESGMPNNRFLAERTGGTYSTLKVQPAELEDSGVYFCASSLGQLNNSPLHFGNGTRLTVT.

The CDR3 loop is CASSVGTGLTYEQYF. CDR3 in DNA: TGTGCCAGCAGCGTCGGGACAGGTCTTACCTACGAGCAGTACTTC. The V gene is TRBV9, the J gene TRBJ2-7; TRBD1 matches 8 bases. Germline V gene sequence: CDR1 SGDLS, CDR2 YYNGEE. The CDR3 is 15 amino acids. Losses at the gene ends were 2 bases for V and 2 bases for J; bases not matched to a gene: 6.

The chain uses TRBV2 and TRBJ1-3; the match to TRBD1 covers 7 bases. V shed 5 bases and J 0 bases; nucleotides not matched to a gene: 4. Germline loops: CDR1 SNHLY, CDR2 FYNNEI. CDR3 length: 15 amino acids. CDR3: CASSRQGISGNTIYF. In DNA form, the CDR3 reads TGTGCCAGCAGTCGACAGGGTATCTCTGGAAACACCATATATTTT. Based on the CDR3 plus reference TRBV2 and TRBJ1-3, the full variable domain is EPEVTQTPSHQVTQMGQEVILRCVPISNHLYFYWYRQILGQKVEFLVSFYNNEISEKSEIFDDQFSVERPDGSNFTLKIRSTKLEDSAMYFCASSRQGISGNTIYFGEGSWLTVV.

In DNA form, the CDR3 reads TGTGCCAGCAGACCTAGGGGGGGGGCTAGCACAGATACGCAGTATTTT. Protein product: CASRPRGGASTDTQYF. V is TRBV7-9 and J is TRBJ2-3; TRBD2 might be the D (7 bases). The CDR3 is 16 residues long. The ends were cut back, 6 bases at V and 0 bases at J, with 16 bases in the middle. CDR1 is SEHNR, CDR2 FQNEAQ, per germline (reference sequence).

This chain uses TRBV19 with TRBJ1-2; no reliable D call. This CDR3 contains 12 residues. Trimming took off 11 bases at V and 0 bases at J, with 10 bases between the two ends. Germline V gives CDR1 LNHDA, CDR2 SQIVND (reference sequence). The CDR3 sequence: CAVGLPNYGYTF. CDR3 DNA sequence: TGTGCCGTCGGACTACCTAACTATGGCTACACCTTC.

This chain uses TRBV4-3 with TRBJ1-2, with D tentatively TRBD1 (5 bases). The V end lost 2 bases, the J end lost 0 bases, and 10 bases lay between the germline ends. This CDR3 comprises 15 residues. The germline V gene encodes CDR1 LGHNA and CDR2 YSLEER. In DNA form, the CDR3 reads TGCGCCAGCAGCCAAAGGTGGGGGGCTAACTATGGCTACACCTTC. Protein sequence: CASSQRWGANYGYTF.

This sequence joins TRBV11-2 and TRBJ1-1, with 7 positions matching TRBD1. V was clipped by 1 base and J by 1 base; unmatched bases: 3. The CDR3 extends over 15 amino acids. CDR1 SGHAT and CDR2 FQNNGV come from the germline V gene. CDR3 region: CASSLVGGWNTEAFF. As DNA, the CDR3 is TGTGCCAGCAGCTTAGTAGGGGGCTGGAACACTGAAGCTTTCTTT.

The chain couples TRBV30 to TRBJ1-2; 8 bases align to TRBD1. Germline CDR1 reads GTSNPN; CDR2 reads SVGIG (reference sequence). V trimming: 2 bases; J trimming: 4 bases; junction bases outside the gene matches: 6. This CDR3 comprises 14 residues. CDR3 sequence reads: CAWSIQGASYGYTF. CDR3 coding DNA: TGTGCCTGGAGTATCCAGGGGGCTTCCTATGGCTACACCTTC.

The chain carries TRBV14 and TRBJ2-5; a possible D gene is TRBD2 (6 bases). CDR1 SGHDN and CDR2 FVKESK come from the germline V gene. The CDR3 has 16 amino acids. Trimming pared 2 bases from V and 2 bases from J, leaving 15 bases between. The CDR3 loop reads CASSQLRGASQETQYF. CDR3 bases: TGTGCCAGCAGCCAATTGCGCGGGGCGTCACAAGAGACCCAGTACTTC.

J is TRBJ2-2 and V is TRBV5-6, with unresolved D. Germline CDR1 SGHDT, CDR2 YYEEEE. V was clipped by 4 bases and J by 4 bases, with 11 bases between them. The CDR3 sequence is 14 residues long. CDR3 in DNA: TGTGCCAGCAGCACCTTACTCTTCACCGGGGAGCTGTTTTTT. Translation: CASSTLLFTGELFF.

V and J are TRBV7-2 and TRBJ2-3; 14 nucleotides line up with TRBD2. The trim removed 3 bases at V and 6 bases at J, leaving 5 bases unmatched. The CDR3 spans 16 residues. The V gene's germline CDR1 is SGHTA and CDR2 FQGNSA. The CDR3 here is CASSFRGLAGADTQYF. Written as DNA, the CDR3 is TGTGCCAGCAGCTTTCGGGGACTAGCGGGGGCTGATACGCAGTATTTT.

The chain couples TRBV19 to TRBJ2-3, with D unclear. Trimming took off 5 bases at V and 3 bases at J, with 9 bases between the two ends. CDR1 is LNHDA, CDR2 SQIVND, per germline (reference sequence). CDR3 length equals 13 residues. The CDR3 loop is CASSVSGTDTQYF. CDR3 DNA sequence: TGTGCCAGTAGTGTATCCGGTACAGATACGCAGTATTTT.

The chain combines TRBV5-1 with TRBJ2-3, with a tentative D call TRBD2 (6 bases). V lost 7 bases to trimming and J lost 2 bases, with 14 bases between them. Germline values: CDR1 SGHRS, CDR2 YFSETQ. CDR3 length: 14 residues. CDR3 sequence: CASELGGSTDTQYF. DNA of the CDR3: TGCGCCAGCGAATTGGGAGGATCCACAGATACGCAGTATTTT.

The chain's CDR3 is CASSARDRVVHEQFF. CDR3 DNA sequence: TGTGCCAGCAGTGCCCGGGACAGGGTTGTCCATGAGCAGTTCTTC. The J gene is TRBJ2-1, the V gene TRBV6-5; TRBD1 matches at 9 bases. This CDR3 has 15 amino acids. Germline CDR1 and CDR2: MNHEY and SVGAGI. After removal of 5 bases from V and 8 bases from J, the junction contained 10 bases not matched to a gene.

The chain uses TRBV23-1 and TRBJ2-2; D uncertain. TRBV23-1 is identified as an open reading frame with a role that is uncertain. Deletions cut 2 bases from V and 7 bases from J, with 5 bases between. CDR3 length equals 12 residues. The CDR3 spells CASSQVVGELFF. As DNA, the CDR3 is TGCGCCAGCAGTCAAGTCGTCGGGGAGCTGTTTTTT.